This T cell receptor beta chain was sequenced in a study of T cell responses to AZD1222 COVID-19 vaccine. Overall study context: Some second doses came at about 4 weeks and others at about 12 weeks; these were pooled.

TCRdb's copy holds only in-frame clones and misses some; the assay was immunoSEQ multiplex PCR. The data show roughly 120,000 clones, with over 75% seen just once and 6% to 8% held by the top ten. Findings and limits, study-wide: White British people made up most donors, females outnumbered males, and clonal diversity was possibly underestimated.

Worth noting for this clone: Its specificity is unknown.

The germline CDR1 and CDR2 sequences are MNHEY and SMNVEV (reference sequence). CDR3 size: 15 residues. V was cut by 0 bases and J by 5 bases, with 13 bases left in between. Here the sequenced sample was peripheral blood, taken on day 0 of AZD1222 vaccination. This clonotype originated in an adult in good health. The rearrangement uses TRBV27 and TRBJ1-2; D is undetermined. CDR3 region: CASSLSIAGFYGYTF. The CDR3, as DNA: TGTGCCAGCAGTTTATCGATTGCGGGATTTTATGGCTACACCTTC.